This TCR beta chain was identified in a study of shared clonotypes between healthy human individuals. CDR3 length equals 15 residues. Germline V CDR1 and CDR2: SGHTA, FQGTGA. V shed 8 bases and J shed 1 base, with 15 bases lying between them. Method: immunoSEQ multiplex PCR; TCRdb's copy keeps in-frame clones and lacks some. This sample has 2.3 million or so clones, with approximately 95% found just once. The source material was naive CD4+ T cells from PBMCs. The subset was: CD45RA+ positively selected. This chain connects TRBV7-3 to TRBJ2-1, with D hard to call. This TCR came from a man aged 18-30 years in good health. Some clones in this sample may be carry-over from other donors' samples. CDR3 DNA sequence: TGTGCCAGCTCCCCTCTAAGGCGTTCCTACAATGAGCAGTTCTTC. Encoded protein: CASSPLRRSYNEQFF. Drawing the rest from reference TRBV7-3 and TRBJ2-1, the complete variable domain is GAGVSQTPSNKVTEKGKYVELRCDPISGHTALYWYRQSLGQGPEFLIYFQGTGAADDSGLPNDRFFAVRPEGSVSTLKIQRTERGDSAVYLCASSPLRRSYNEQFFGPGTRLTVL.